Sequencing of this TCR beta chain was carried out in a study of vaccination and CD4 T cells after COVID-19. There are a few counts of this clonotype. Its antigen is currently unknown. Treatment here: roughly 11-day PBMC culture with coronavirus spike peptide pools or control peptides (ViraFEST assay). ViraFEST used peptide pools to expand antigen-specific T cells and subsequently sequenced their TCRs. Cultured CD4+ T-cell DNA underwent Oncomine TCR Beta short-read sequencing. From CD4+ T cells that had been cultured, genomic DNA was extracted. In TCRdb, the PCR reads were re-called with MiXCR into one record per CDR3 protein. The sample holds about 15,000 distinct CDR3 sequences, around 40% seen once. This clonotype was sampled from a human donor with COVID-19. Sequenced material: cultured CD4+ T cells from blood.

The CDR3 reads CSASHVTSGGTYEQYF. CDR3 in DNA: TGCAGTGCTAGCCATGTGACTAGCGGGGGGACCTACGAGCAGTACTTC. The rearrangement joins TRBV20-1 to TRBJ2-7; 13 bases fit TRBD2. In germline, CDR1 is DFQATT, CDR2 SNEGSKA (reference sequence). The CDR3 has 16 amino acids. The V and J ends lost 3 bases and 2 bases, in that order; junction bases with no gene match: 7.